This TCR beta chain was recovered during a study of circulating and synovial CD4+ cells in juvenile arthritis. Study-level findings and limits: Compared with bulk blood, circulating pathogenic-like lymphocytes shared substantially more CDR3 sequences with synovial T cells.

This clone has only a few counts. Antigen specificity is unknown. Sequencing was performed with immunoSEQ multiplex PCR; in TCRdb, only in-frame clones are kept and a portion is missing. The sample consists of a few thousand clones, roughly four fifths of them appearing once. V shed 2 bases and J shed 3 bases, with 11 bases lying between them. The germline gives CDR1 SGDLS, CDR2 YYNGEE. This CDR3 comprises 14 residues. This chain connects TRBV9 to TRBJ1-2; D is unclear. The receptor comes from a human donor with juvenile idiopathic arthritis. Sequencing used CD4+ T cells from synovial fluid. The CDR3 nucleotides read TGTGCCAGCAGCGTCCGGGTAGCGGACTATGGCTACACCTTC. It specifies CASSVRVADYGYTF.